One sample yielded the 13 T cell receptor beta chains listed below, sequenced in a study of control samples from healthy donors and cancer patients. The table came from immunoSEQ multiplex PCR; TCRdb's copy has only in-frame clones and leaves some out. The sample consists of 100,000 to 150,000 clones, around 92% of them appearing once. The specimen was PBMCs. Receptors originate from an elderly man with head and neck cancer.

V is TRBV7-9 and J is TRBJ2-7, with TRBD2 matching 14 bases. V lost 2 bases and J lost 7; bases outside the gene matches: 16. Germline V CDR1 and CDR2: SEHNR, FQNEAQ (reference sequence). The CDR3 has 19 residues. DNA of the CDR3: TGTGCCAGCAGCTTATTTAGTACAGGAGGGACTAGCGGGAGAGATGAGCAGTACTTC. Translating it yields CASSLFSTGGTSGRDEQYF. The whole variable domain, filled in from reference TRBV7-9 and TRBJ2-7, reads DTGVSQNPRHKITKRGQNVTFRCDPISEHNRLYWYRQTLGQGPEFLTYFQNEAQLEKSRLLSDRFSAERPKGSFSTLEIQRTEQGDSAMYLCASSLFSTGGTSGRDEQYFGPGTRLTVT.

The chain combines TRBV27 with TRBJ1-5; D gene ambiguous. Per germline, CDR1 MNHEY and CDR2 SMNVEV (reference sequence). This CDR3 region has 15 residues. Trimming left V 7 bases short and J 0 bases short, with 13 bases between. The CDR3 region is CASTPAWGSNQPQHF. In nucleotides, the CDR3 is TGTGCCAGCACCCCCGCCTGGGGTAGCAATCAGCCCCAGCATTTT.

The chain links TRBV7-8 to TRBJ2-7, with TRBD2 matching over 8 bases. The V segment lost 0 bases and the J segment 2 bases; nucleotides outside the gene matches: 0. The CDR3 covers 14 residues. In germline, CDR1 is SGHVS, CDR2 FQNEAQ. The CDR3 DNA reads as TGTGCCAGCAGCTTAGCCGGGAGGGCCTACGAGCAGTACTTC. It codes for CASSLAGRAYEQYF.

The chain has TRBV19 and TRBJ2-5; 15 bases map to TRBD2. The germline CDR1 and CDR2 sequences are LNHDA and SQIVND (reference sequence). The CDR3 has 16 amino acids. Trimming took 3 bases from V and 5 from J; bases not matched to a gene: 4. The DNA for the CDR3 is TGTGCCAGTAGTATCCGGACTAGCGGGAGGGGGGAGACCCAGTACTTC. It specifies CASSIRTSGRGETQYF.

The chain carries TRBV27 and TRBJ1-2; unclear D gene. From germline, CDR1 is MNHEY and CDR2 SMNVEV (reference sequence). The CDR3 consists of 13 residues. Trimming left V 5 bases short and J 2 bases short, with 9 bases between. As DNA, the CDR3 is TGTGCCAGCAGTCTAAGAGCGAACTATGGCTACACCTTC. Encoded protein: CASSLRANYGYTF.

The chain is built from TRBV3-1 (or the pseudogene TRBV3-2) and TRBJ2-1, with D perhaps TRBD1 (5 bases). The CDR3 loop spans 16 amino acids. CDR1 and CDR2 from the germline V gene are LGHDT and YNNKEL (reference sequence). Trimming stripped 2 bases from V and 8 bases from J, with 19 bases between. CDR3 in DNA: TGTGCCAGCAGCCAATATTCGCCAGGGATAGTGGATGAGCAGTTCTTC. This encodes CASSQYSPGIVDEQFF.

This clone is a singleton in its sample. The chain carries TRBV5-1 and TRBJ1-2, with a tentative D call TRBD1 (6 bases). Per the germline V gene, CDR1 is SGHRS and CDR2 is YFSETQ. Trimming removed 1 base from V and 11 bases from J, with 21 bases in between. This CDR3 comprises 15 residues. CDR3 residues: CASSLMDGLGGKYTF. CDR3 DNA sequence: TGCGCCAGCAGCTTGATGGACGGGCTTGGGGGCAAGTACACCTTC. The entire variable domain, with the rest obtained from reference TRBV5-1 and TRBJ1-2, is as follows: KAGVTQTPRYLIKTRGQQVTLSCSPISGHRSVSWYQQTPGQGLQFLFEYFSETQRNKGNFPGRFSGRQFSNSRSEMNVSTLELGDSALYLCASSLMDGLGGKYTFGSGTRLTVV.

This chain connects TRBV6-6 to TRBJ2-1; 9 bases match TRBD2. The CDR3 contains 16 residues. V gave up 7 bases and J gave up 0 bases; unmatched junction bases: 7. In germline, CDR1 is MNHNY, CDR2 SVGAGI (reference sequence). The CDR3 DNA sequence: TGTGCCAGCACTCCCGCGGGGGGGAGCTCCTACAATGAGCAGTTCTTC. Protein product: CASTPAGGSSYNEQFF.

The J gene is TRBJ1-4, the V gene TRBV6-5, with D maybe TRBD1 (5 bases). The CDR3 is made up of 14 amino acids. V was pared by 2 bases and J by 8 bases, with 12 bases between. Looked up from germline, CDR1 is MNHEY and CDR2 is SVGAGI. This CDR3 reads CASSYVAGREKLFF. The CDR3 nucleotides read TGTGCCAGCAGTTACGTAGCGGGGCGGGAAAAACTGTTTTTT.

The chain has TRBV3-1 (or the pseudogene TRBV3-2) and TRBJ1-1, with D unresolved. Germline CDR1 and CDR2: LGHDT and YNNKEL (reference sequence). The ends were cut back, 1 base at V and 2 bases at J, with 5 bases in the middle. This CDR3 has 13 residues. CDR3 in DNA: TGTGCCAGCAGCCAAGCCAGAAACACTGAAGCTTTCTTT. Amino acid sequence: CASSQARNTEAFF.

The rearrangement joins TRBV11-3 to TRBJ2-3; D might be TRBD1 or TRBD2, each matching 5 bases. The CDR3 consists of 14 residues. Deletions cut 3 bases from V and 5 bases from J, with 12 bases between. The germline CDR1 and CDR2 sequences are SGHNT and YENEEA. The CDR3 DNA sequence: TGTGCCAGCAGCTTCCGGGCGAGGGGAGATACGCAGTATTTT. This translates into CASSFRARGDTQYF.

The chain employs TRBV5-1 and TRBJ2-3; a weak D match, TRBD1 (5 bases). The CDR3 is 14 residues long. Trimming cost V 0 bases and J 4 bases, with 9 bases left between them. Germline CDR1 is SGHRS and CDR2 is YFSETQ. This CDR3 is CASSLEGRPDTQYF. As DNA, the CDR3 is TGCGCCAGCAGCTTGGAGGGGCGCCCAGATACGCAGTATTTT.

In the case of this clone: This specimen includes other DNA sequences encoding the same CDR3. The V gene is TRBV4-1, the J gene TRBJ1-2; 8 positions match TRBD1. The CDR3 totals 13 residues. The germline gives CDR1 MGHRA, CDR2 YSYEKL. The ends lost 1 base at V and 5 bases at J; junction bases unmatched: 0. CDR3 coding DNA: TGCGCCAGCAGCCAAGGACAGGGGTATGGCTACACCTTC. This sequence encodes CASSQGQGYGYTF.